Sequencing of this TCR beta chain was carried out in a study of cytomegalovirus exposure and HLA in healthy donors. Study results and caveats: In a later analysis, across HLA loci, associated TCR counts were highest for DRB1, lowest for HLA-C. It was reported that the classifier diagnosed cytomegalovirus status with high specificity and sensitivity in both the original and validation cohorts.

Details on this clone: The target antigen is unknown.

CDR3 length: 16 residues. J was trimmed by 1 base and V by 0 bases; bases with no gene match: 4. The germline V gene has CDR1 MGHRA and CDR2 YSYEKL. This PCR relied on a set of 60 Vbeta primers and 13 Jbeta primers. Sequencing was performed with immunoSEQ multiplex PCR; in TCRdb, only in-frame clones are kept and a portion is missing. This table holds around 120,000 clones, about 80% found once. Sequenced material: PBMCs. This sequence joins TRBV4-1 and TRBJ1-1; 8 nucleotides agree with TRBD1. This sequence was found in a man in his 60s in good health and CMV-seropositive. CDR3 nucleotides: TGCGCCAGCAGCCAAGATAACAGGGGGTGGAACACTGAAGCTTTCTTT. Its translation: CASSQDNRGWNTEAFF.